This TCR beta chain came from a study of T cell responses to AZD1222 COVID-19 vaccine. The V end was cut by 0 bases, the J end by 3 bases, with 5 bases between. CDR1 and CDR2 from the germline V gene are KGHSH and LQKENI. This CDR3 contains 13 residues. In regard to this clone: Its target is unknown.

Findings and limits, study-wide: No repertoire was sampled before or during the peak T cell response, only after it.

Produced via immunoSEQ multiplex PCR; TCRdb's table is partial and in-frame only. The table shows approximately 170,000 clones, with roughly nine tenths occurring only once. The rearrangement uses TRBV18 and TRBJ1-2; D is unclear. Sequenced here: peripheral blood, sampled 28 days after the second AZD1222 dose. This TCR was sampled from an adult who received the AZD1222 COVID-19 vaccine. CDR3 loop: CASSPPRDYGYTF. DNA for the CDR3: TGTGCCAGCTCACCACCCCGGGACTATGGCTACACCTTC.